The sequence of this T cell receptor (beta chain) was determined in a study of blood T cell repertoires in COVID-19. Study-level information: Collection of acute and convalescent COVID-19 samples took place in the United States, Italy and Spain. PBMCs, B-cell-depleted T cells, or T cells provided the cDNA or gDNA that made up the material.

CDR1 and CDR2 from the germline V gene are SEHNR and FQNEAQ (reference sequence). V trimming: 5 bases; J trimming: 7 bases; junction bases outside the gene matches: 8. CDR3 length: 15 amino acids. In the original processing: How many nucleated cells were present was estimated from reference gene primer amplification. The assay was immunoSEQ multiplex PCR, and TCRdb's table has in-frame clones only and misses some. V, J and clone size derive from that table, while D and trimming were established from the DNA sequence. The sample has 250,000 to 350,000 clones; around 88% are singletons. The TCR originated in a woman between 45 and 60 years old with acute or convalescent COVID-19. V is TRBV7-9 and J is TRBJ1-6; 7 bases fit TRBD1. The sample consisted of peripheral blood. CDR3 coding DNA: TGTGCCAGCAGCCAGATTACAGGGGCCAATTCACCCCTCCACTTT. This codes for CASSQITGANSPLHF.